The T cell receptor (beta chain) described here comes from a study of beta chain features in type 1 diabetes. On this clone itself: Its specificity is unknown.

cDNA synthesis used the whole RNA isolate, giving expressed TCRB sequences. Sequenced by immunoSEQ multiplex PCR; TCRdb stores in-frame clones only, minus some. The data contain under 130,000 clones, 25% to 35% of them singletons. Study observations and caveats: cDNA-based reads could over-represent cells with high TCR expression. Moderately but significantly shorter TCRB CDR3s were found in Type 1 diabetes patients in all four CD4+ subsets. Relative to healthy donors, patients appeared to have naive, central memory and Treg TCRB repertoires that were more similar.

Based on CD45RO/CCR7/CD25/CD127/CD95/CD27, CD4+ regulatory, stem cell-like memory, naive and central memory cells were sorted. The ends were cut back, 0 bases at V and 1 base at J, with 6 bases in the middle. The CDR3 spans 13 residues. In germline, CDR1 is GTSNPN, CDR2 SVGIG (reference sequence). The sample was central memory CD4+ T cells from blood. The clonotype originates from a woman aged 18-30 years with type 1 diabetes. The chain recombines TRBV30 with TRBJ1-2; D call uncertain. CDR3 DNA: TGTGCCTGGAGTGTAGGAGATAACTATGGCTACACCTTC. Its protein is CAWSVGDNYGYTF.